These 19 T cell receptor beta chains originate from one sample sequenced in a study of blood T cell repertoires in COVID-19. Clones were read by immunoSEQ multiplex PCR, and TCRdb kept only the in-frame ones, dropping some. The data hold 100,000 or so clones, with 80% to 95% observed a single time. The specimen sequenced was peripheral blood. The receptors stem from a man aged 55 to 70 with acute or convalescent COVID-19.

The rearrangement links TRBV6-1 to TRBJ1-3, with TRBD1 matching over 9 bases. CDR3 length: 15 amino acids. The germline CDR1 and CDR2 sequences are MNHNS and SASEGT. V lost 1 base, J lost 9 bases, and 7 bases stayed unmatched. The CDR3 coding sequence is TGTGCCAGCAGTGAAGGGACAGGGGCCGGAGGCACCATATATTTT. This gives the protein CASSEGTGAGGTIYF.

This clone was seen only once. This chain connects TRBV7-9 to TRBJ1-1; D unresolved. From germline, CDR1 is SEHNR and CDR2 FQNEAQ (reference sequence). V lost 5 bases, J lost 0 bases, and 7 bases lay in between. This CDR3 comprises 13 residues. The CDR3 coding sequence is TGTGCCAGCAGCGGAGGGCTGAACACTGAAGCTTTCTTT. Translated, it gives CASSGGLNTEAFF.

The chain joins TRBV6-5 to TRBJ1-3, with a weak D call TRBD1 (6 bases). Germline CDR1 reads MNHEY; CDR2 reads SVGAGI. Trimming shortened V by 2 bases and J by 4 bases, and 12 bases separated the two germline ends. This CDR3 is 15 amino acids long. This chain's CDR3 is CASSYRPGEGNTIYF. CDR3 in DNA: TGTGCCAGCAGTTACAGGCCAGGGGAGGGAAACACCATATATTTT.

The rearrangement uses TRBV7-9 and TRBJ2-7; possibly TRBD1 for D (6 bases). Germline CDR1 and CDR2: SEHNR and FQNEAQ (reference sequence). The V end was cut by 4 bases, the J end by 2 bases, with 9 bases between. The CDR3 contains 13 residues. CDR3 protein: CASSSGVTYEQYF. CDR3 bases: TGTGCCAGCAGCTCAGGGGTGACCTACGAGCAGTACTTC.

The chain couples TRBV6-5 to TRBJ2-5, with a possible D match to TRBD1 (7 bases). This CDR3 is 15 amino acids long. The V end was cut by 4 bases, the J end by 4 bases, with 16 bases between. Germline V gene data show CDR1 as MNHEY and CDR2 as SVGAGI. The CDR3 sequence: CASSSRSQGGETQYF. The CDR3 DNA reads as TGTGCCAGCAGTTCCCGAAGTCAGGGGGGAGAGACCCAGTACTTC.

The chain joins TRBV29-1 to TRBJ2-7; D ambiguous. This CDR3 region has 10 residues. The germline CDR1 and CDR2 sequences are SQVTM and ANQGSEA. V was cut by 5 bases and J by 3 bases, with 5 bases left in between. CDR3 region: CSVYLYEQYF. CDR3 DNA: TGCAGCGTTTATCTCTACGAGCAGTACTTC.

The chain uses TRBV11-2 and TRBJ2-1; no clear D. V was cut by 8 bases and J by 5 bases, with 16 bases left in between. CDR1 SGHAT and CDR2 FQNNGV come from the germline V gene. The CDR3 contains 14 residues. CDR3 DNA sequence: TGTGCCAGCTCGCAGTCCGGGTCCAACAATGAGCAGTTCTTC. This encodes CASSQSGSNNEQFF.

The chain recombines TRBV11-2 with TRBJ2-1; TRBD2 is a possible D gene (6 bases). V was pared by 7 bases and J by 8 bases, with 15 bases between. Per the germline V gene, CDR1 is SGHAT and CDR2 is FQNNGV. CDR3 size: 13 residues. CDR3 sequence (DNA): TGTGCCAGCACCGTGGACTATCTAGATGAGCAGTTCTTC. It is translated as CASTVDYLDEQFF.

The V call is TRBV7-9, the J call TRBJ2-7; 7 positions match TRBD1. V shed 5 bases and J 2 bases; nucleotides not matched to a gene: 3. CDR3 size: 13 residues. The germline CDR1 and CDR2 sequences are SEHNR and FQNEAQ (reference sequence). CDR3 loop: CASSGGQAYEQYV. The DNA of the CDR3 is TGTGCCAGCAGCGGTGGACAGGCCTACGAGCAGTACGTC.

The genes are TRBV11-2 and TRBJ2-4, with 7 bases matching TRBD1. The germline gives CDR1 SGHAT, CDR2 FQNNGV. The trim removed 8 bases at V and 6 bases at J, leaving 4 bases unmatched. The CDR3 runs 12 residues. The CDR3 loop is CASGQAGNIQYF. CDR3 bases: TGTGCCAGCGGACAGGCGGGAAACATTCAGTACTTC.

The chain has TRBV5-4 and TRBJ2-2; 8 bases fit TRBD1. Germline V gene lookup returns CDR1 SGHNT and CDR2 YYREEE (reference sequence). Germline trimming cut 5 bases from V and 2 bases from J; bases unmatched to any gene: 11. The CDR3 loop spans 17 amino acids. The CDR3 region has the DNA TGTGCCAGCAGTCGTGATGGACAGGGATTTAACACCGGGGAGCTGTTTTTT. Its protein is CASSRDGQGFNTGELFF.

The gene calls are TRBV7-2 and TRBJ1-2, with D possibly TRBD1 on 5 matching bases. The length of the CDR3 is 14 residues. Germline V gene sequence: CDR1 SGHTA, CDR2 FQGNSA. V was cut by 3 bases and J by 2 bases, with 10 bases left in between. The CDR3 sequence is CASSLPGINYGYTF. CDR3 in DNA: TGTGCCAGCAGCTTGCCAGGGATAAACTATGGCTACACCTTC.

The chain is built from TRBV28 and TRBJ2-3, with D perhaps matching TRBD2 (5 bases). Trimming removed 2 bases from V and 4 bases from J, with 13 bases in between. The germline CDR1 and CDR2 sequences are MDHEN and SYDVKM. The CDR3 length is 15 residues. The CDR3 nucleotides read TGTGCCAGCAGTTTACTCGCGGGCACATCAGATACGCAGTATTTT. It yields the protein CASSLLAGTSDTQYF.

The genes are TRBV28 and TRBJ2-7; maybe TRBD1 (6 bases). This CDR3 is built from 15 residues. The V and J ends lost 4 bases and 5 bases respectively, with 18 bases between them. Per the germline V gene, CDR1 is MDHEN and CDR2 is SYDVKM. The CDR3 protein is CASSWLQGSGHEQYF. As DNA, the CDR3 is TGTGCCAGCAGTTGGTTACAGGGAAGTGGCCACGAGCAGTACTTC.

The rearrangement uses TRBV6-5 and TRBJ1-1, with D perhaps TRBD1 (5 bases). The CDR3 length is 14 residues. Germline V gene data show CDR1 as MNHEY and CDR2 as SVGAGI. Between the trimmed V and J ends, which lost 6 bases and 0 bases, there was a span of 11 bases. CDR3 coding DNA: TGTGCCAGCAGCCTCAGGGCCGTGAACACTGAAGCTTTCTTT. Translating it yields CASSLRAVNTEAFF.

V is TRBV7-3 and J is TRBJ1-1; TRBD1 might be the D (6 bases). This CDR3 spans 14 amino acids. Germline loops: CDR1 SGHTA, CDR2 FQGTGA. The V end lost 2 bases, the J end lost 5 bases, and 12 bases lay between the germline ends. This chain's CDR3 is CASSLQGRATEAFF. CDR3 sequence (DNA): TGTGCCAGCAGCTTACAGGGGAGGGCTACTGAAGCTTTCTTT.

The J gene is TRBJ1-3, the V gene TRBV2; D unresolved. Germline V lookup: CDR1 SNHLY, CDR2 FYNNEI. V lost 5 bases to trimming and J lost 0 bases, with 8 bases between them. The CDR3 is made up of 14 amino acids. The CDR3 here is CASSLELSGNTIYF. The CDR3, as DNA: TGTGCCAGCAGTTTAGAGCTCTCTGGAAACACCATATATTTT.

This chain connects TRBV5-1 to TRBJ1-1; TRBD1 might be the D (5 bases). The CDR3 consists of 14 residues. The V gene lost 0 bases and the J gene lost 5 bases, with 11 bases spanning the gap. Germline CDR1 is SGHRS and CDR2 is YFSETQ. The CDR3 loop reads CASSLVGGGTEAFF. For the CDR3, the DNA is TGCGCCAGCAGCTTGGTTGGGGGAGGGACTGAAGCTTTCTTT.

This clone has a single count. The chain has TRBV20-1 and TRBJ2-1; D gene ambiguous. Trimming removed 3 bases at V and 7 bases at J, with 4 bases between. CDR1 is DFQATT and CDR2 is SNEGSKA in the germline V gene (reference sequence). The CDR3 loop spans 10 amino acids. In DNA form, the CDR3 reads TGCAGTGCTAGCCGGAATGAGCAGTTCTTC. It codes for CSASRNEQFF.